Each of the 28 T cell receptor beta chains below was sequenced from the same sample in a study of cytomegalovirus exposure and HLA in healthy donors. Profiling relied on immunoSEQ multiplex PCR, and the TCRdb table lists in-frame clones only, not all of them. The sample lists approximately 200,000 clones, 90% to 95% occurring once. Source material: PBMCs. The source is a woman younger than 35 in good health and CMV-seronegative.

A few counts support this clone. CDR3 nucleotides: TGTGCCAGCAGCTCGGACAGGGGGAATCAGCCCCAGCATTTT. Translation: CASSSDRGNQPQHF. This chain joins TRBV5-8 and TRBJ1-5, with 10 bases identical to TRBD1. CDR1 and CDR2 (germline): SGHTS, YDEGEE. Losses at the gene ends were 3 bases for V and 4 bases for J; bases not matched to a gene: 1. This CDR3 contains 14 residues.

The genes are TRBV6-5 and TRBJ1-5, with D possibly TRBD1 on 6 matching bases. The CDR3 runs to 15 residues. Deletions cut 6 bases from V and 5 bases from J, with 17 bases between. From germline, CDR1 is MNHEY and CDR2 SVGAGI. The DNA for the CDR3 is TGTGCCAGCAGGCTATATAGGGACACCCATCAGCCCCAGCATTTT. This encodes CASRLYRDTHQPQHF.

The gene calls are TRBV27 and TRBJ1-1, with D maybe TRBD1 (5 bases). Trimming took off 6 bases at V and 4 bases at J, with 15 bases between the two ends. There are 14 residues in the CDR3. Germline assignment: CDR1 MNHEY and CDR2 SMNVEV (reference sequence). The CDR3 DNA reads TGTGCCAGCAGGGATCAGGGTATCGGCACTGAAGCTTTCTTT. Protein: CASRDQGIGTEAFF.

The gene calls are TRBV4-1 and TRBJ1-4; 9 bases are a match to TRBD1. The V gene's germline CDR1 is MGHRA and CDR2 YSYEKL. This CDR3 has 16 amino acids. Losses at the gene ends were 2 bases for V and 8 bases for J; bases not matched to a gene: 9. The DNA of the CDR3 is TGCGCCAGCAGCCAACTACCGGGACAGGGTACCGAAAAACTGTTTTTT. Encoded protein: CASSQLPGQGTEKLFF.

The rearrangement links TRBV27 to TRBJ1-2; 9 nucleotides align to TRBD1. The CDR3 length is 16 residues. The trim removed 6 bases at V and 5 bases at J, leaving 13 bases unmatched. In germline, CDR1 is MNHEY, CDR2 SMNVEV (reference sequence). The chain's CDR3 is CASSPSGQGLRYGYTF. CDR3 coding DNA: TGTGCCAGCAGCCCGTCGGGACAGGGACTTAGGTATGGCTACACCTTC.

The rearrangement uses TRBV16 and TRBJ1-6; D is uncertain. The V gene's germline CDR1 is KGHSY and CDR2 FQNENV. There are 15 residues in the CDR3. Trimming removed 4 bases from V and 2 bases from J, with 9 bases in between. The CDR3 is CASSPHSPYNSPLHF. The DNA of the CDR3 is TGTGCCAGCAGCCCGCACAGCCCCTATAATTCACCCCTCCACTTT.

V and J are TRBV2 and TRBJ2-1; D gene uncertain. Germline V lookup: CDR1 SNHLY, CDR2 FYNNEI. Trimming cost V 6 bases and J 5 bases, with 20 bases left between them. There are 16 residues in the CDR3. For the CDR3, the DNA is TGTGCCAGCAGAATCACATCGGTAGACAAAAACAATGAGCAGTTCTTC. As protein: CASRITSVDKNNEQFF.

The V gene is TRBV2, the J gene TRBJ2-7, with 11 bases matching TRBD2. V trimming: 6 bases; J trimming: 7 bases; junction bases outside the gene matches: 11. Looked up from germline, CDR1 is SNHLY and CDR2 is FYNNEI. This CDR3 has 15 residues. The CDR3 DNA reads TGTGCCAGCAGCGATAGAACTAGCGGGAGTTTGGAGCAGTACTTC. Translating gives CASSDRTSGSLEQYF.

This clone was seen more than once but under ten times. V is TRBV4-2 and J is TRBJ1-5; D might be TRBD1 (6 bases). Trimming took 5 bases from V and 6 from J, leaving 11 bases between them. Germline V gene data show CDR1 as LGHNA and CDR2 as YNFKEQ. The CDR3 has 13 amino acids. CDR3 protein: CASSSYRVQPQHF. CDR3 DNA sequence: TGTGCCAGCAGCTCTTACAGGGTTCAGCCCCAGCATTTT.

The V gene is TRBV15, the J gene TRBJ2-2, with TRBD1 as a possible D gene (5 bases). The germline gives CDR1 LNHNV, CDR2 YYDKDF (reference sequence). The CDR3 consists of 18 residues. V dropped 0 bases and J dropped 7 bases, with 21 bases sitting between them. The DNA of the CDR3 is TGTGCCACCAGCAGAGACTATTATGCGACAGAACAAGGCGGGGAGCTGTTTTTT. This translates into CATSRDYYATEQGGELFF.

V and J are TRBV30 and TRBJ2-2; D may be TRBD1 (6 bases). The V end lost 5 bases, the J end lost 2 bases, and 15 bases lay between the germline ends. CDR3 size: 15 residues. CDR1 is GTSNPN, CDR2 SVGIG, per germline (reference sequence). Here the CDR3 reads CAWGGHSTNTGELFF. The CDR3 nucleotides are TGTGCCTGGGGGGGCCACAGTACCAACACCGGGGAGCTGTTTTTT. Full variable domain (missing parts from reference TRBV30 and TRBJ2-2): SQTIHQWPATLVQPVGSPLSLECTVEGTSNPNLYWYRQAAGRGLQLLFYSVGIGQISSEVPQNLSASRPQDRQFILSSKKLLLSDSGFYLCAWGGHSTNTGELFFGEGSRLTVL.

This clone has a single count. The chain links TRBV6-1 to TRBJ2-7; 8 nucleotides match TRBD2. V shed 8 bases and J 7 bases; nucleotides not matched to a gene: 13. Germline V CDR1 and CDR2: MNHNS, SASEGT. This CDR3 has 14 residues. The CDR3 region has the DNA TGTGCCAGCGGGGGGGTGAGGTCGGGAGGGGAGCAGTACTTC. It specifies CASGGVRSGGEQYF.

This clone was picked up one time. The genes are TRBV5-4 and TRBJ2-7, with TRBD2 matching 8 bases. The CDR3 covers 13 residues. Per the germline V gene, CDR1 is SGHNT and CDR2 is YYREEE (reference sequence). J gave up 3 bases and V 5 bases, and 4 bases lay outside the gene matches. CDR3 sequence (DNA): TGTGCCAGCAGACTAGCGGAAGACTACGAGCAGTACTTC. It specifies CASRLAEDYEQYF.

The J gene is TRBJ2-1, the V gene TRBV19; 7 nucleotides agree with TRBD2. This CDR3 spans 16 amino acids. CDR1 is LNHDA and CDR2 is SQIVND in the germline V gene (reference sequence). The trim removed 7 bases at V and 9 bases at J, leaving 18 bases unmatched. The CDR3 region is CASTPPGLPGEGEQFF. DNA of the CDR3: TGTGCCAGTACCCCCCCAGGGCTCCCCGGGGAGGGTGAGCAGTTCTTC.

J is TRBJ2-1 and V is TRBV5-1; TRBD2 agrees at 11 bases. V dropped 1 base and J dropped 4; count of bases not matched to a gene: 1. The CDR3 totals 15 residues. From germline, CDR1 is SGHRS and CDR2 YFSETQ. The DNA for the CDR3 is TGCGCCAGCAGCTTGACTAGCGGGAGATACAATGAGCAGTTCTTC. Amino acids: CASSLTSGRYNEQFF.

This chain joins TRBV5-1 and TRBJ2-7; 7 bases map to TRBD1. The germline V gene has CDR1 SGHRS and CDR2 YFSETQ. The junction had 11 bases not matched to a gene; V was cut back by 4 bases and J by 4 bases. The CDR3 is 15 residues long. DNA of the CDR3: TGCGCCAGCAGCCCAGACAGGGCAGTAAGGTACGAGCAGTACTTC. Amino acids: CASSPDRAVRYEQYF.

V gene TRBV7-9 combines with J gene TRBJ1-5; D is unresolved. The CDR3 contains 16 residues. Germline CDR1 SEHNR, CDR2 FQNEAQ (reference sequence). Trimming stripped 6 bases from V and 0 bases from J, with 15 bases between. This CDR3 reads CASSLTTDHSNQPQHF. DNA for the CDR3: TGTGCCAGCAGTCTAACAACAGATCATAGCAATCAGCCCCAGCATTTT. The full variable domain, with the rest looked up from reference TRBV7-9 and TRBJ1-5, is DTGVSQNPRHKITKRGQNVTFRCDPISEHNRLYWYRQTLGQGPEFLTYFQNEAQLEKSRLLSDRFSAERPKGSFSTLEIQRTEQGDSAMYLCASSLTTDHSNQPQHFGDGTRLSIL.

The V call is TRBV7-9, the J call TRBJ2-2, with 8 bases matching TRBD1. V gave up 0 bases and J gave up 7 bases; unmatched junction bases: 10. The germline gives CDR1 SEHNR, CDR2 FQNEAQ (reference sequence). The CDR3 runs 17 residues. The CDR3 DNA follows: TGTGCCAGCAGCTTAGCCCTCGGACAGGGTGGGAGCGGGGAGCTGTTTTTT. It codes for CASSLALGQGGSGELFF.

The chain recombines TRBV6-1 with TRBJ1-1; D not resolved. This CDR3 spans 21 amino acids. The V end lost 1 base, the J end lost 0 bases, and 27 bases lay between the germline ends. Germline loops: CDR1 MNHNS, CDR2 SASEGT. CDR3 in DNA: TGTGCCAGCAGTGAAGGTATAACAGCTCCCTATACCTTCTTTATGAACACTGAAGCTTTCTTT. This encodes CASSEGITAPYTFFMNTEAFF.

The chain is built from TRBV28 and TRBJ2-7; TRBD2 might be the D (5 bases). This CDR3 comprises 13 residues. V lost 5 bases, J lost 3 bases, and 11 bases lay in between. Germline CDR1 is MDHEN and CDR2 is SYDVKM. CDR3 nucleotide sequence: TGTGCCAGCAGTGCCCAAGGACTCTACGAGCAGTACTTC. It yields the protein CASSAQGLYEQYF.

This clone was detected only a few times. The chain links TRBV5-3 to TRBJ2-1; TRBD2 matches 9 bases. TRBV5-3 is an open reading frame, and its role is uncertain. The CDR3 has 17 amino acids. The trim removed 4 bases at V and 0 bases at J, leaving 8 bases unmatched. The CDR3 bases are TGTGCCAGAAGCCCGGCTAGCGGGGAGAGCTCCTACAATGAGCAGTTCTTC. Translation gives CARSPASGESSYNEQFF.

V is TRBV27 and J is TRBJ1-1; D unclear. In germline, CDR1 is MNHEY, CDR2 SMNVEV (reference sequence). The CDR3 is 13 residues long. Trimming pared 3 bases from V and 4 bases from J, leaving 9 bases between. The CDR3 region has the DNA TGTGCCAGCAGTTTTCGAGGAGGCACTGAAGCTTTCTTT. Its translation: CASSFRGGTEAFF.

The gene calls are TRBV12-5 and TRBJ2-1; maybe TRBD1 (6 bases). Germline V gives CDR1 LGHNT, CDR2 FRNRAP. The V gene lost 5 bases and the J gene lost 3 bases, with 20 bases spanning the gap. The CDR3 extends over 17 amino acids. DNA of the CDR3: TGTGCTAGTGGTAGACACCGGGACACCCTCAACTACAATGAGCAGTTCTTC. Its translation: CASGRHRDTLNYNEQFF.

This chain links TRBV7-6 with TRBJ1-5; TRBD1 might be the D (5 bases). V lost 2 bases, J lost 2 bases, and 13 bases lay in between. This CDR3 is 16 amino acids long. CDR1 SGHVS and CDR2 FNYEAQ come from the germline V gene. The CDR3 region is CASSLIQGWGNQPQHF. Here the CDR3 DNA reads TGTGCCAGCAGCTTAATTCAGGGTTGGGGCAATCAGCCCCAGCATTTT.

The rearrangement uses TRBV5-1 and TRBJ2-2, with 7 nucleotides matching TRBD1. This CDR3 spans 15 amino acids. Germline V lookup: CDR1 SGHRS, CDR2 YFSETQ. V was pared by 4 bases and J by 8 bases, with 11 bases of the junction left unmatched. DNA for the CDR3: TGCGCCAGCAGCGCAACTCCCTCCAGGGGGGGGGAGCTGTTTTTT. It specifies CASSATPSRGGELFF. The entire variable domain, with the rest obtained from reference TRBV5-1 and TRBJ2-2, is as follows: KAGVTQTPRYLIKTRGQQVTLSCSPISGHRSVSWYQQTPGQGLQFLFEYFSETQRNKGNFPGRFSGRQFSNSRSEMNVSTLELGDSALYLCASSATPSRGGELFFGEGSRLTVL.

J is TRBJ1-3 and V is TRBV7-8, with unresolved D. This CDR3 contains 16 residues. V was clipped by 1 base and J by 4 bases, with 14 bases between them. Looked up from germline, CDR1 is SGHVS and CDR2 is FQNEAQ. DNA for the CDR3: TGTGCCAGCAGCTTAGGGGTGGAGGGTCGAGGAAACACCATATATTTT. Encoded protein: CASSLGVEGRGNTIYF.

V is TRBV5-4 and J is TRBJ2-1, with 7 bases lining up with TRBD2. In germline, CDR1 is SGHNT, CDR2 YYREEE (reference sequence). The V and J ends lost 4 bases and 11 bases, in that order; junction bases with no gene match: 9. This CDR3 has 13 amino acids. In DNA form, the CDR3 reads TGTGCCAGCAGCCCAGTGGGGGGGGGTAAGCAGTTCTTC. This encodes CASSPVGGGKQFF.

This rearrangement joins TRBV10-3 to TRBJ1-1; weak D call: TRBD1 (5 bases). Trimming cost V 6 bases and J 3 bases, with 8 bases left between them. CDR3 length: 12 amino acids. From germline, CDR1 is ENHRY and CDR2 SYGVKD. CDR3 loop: CAISDSYTEAFF. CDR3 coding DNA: TGTGCCATCAGCGACAGCTACACTGAAGCTTTCTTT.